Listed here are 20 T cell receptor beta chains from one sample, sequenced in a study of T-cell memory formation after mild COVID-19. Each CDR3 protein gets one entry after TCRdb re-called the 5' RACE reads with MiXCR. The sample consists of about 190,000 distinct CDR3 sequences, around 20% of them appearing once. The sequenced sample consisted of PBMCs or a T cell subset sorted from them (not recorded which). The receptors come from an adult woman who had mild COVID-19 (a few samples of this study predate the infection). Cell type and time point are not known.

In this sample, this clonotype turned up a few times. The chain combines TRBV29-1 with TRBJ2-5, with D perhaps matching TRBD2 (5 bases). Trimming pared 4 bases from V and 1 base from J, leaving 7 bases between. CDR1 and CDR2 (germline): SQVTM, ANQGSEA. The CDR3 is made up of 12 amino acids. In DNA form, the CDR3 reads TGCAGCGTTGGGAGGAGCCAAGAGACCCAGTACTTC. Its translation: CSVGRSQETQYF.

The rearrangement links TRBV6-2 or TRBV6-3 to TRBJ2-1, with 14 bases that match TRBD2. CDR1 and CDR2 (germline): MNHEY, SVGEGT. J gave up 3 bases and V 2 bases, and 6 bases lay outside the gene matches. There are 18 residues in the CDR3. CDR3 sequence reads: CASSYPTGTSGGYNEQFF. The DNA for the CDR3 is TGTGCCAGCAGTTACCCCACCGGGACTAGCGGGGGCTACAATGAGCAGTTCTTC.

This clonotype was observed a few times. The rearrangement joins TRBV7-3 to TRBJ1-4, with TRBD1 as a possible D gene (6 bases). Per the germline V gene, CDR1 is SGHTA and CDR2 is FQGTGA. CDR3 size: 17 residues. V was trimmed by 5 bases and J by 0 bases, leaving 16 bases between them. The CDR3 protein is CASSPRGDSATNEKLFF. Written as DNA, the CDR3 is TGTGCCAGCAGCCCTAGGGGGGACTCTGCAACTAATGAAAAACTGTTTTTT.

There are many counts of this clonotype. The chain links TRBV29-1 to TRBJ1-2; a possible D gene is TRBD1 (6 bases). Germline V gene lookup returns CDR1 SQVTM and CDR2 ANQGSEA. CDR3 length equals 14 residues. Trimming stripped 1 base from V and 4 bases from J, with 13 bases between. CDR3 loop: CSVEGTGSVYGYTF. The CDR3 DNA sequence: TGCAGCGTTGAAGGCACAGGGTCGGTCTATGGCTACACCTTC.

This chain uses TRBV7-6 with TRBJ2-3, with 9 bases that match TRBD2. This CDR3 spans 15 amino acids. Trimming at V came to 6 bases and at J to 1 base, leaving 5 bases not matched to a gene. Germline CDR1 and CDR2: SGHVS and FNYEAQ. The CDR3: CASRRRGGGTDTQYF. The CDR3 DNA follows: TGTGCCAGCAGGAGGCGGGGGGGAGGCACAGATACGCAGTATTTT. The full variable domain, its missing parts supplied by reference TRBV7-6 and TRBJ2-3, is GAGVSQSPRYKVTKRGQDVALRCDPISGHVSLYWYRQALGQGPEFLTYFNYEAQQDKSGLPNDRFSAERPEGSISTLTIQRTEQRDSAMYRCASRRRGGGTDTQYFGPGTRLTVL.

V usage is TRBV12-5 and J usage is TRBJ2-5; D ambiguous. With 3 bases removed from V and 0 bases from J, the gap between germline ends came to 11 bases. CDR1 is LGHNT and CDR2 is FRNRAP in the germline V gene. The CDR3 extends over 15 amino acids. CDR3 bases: TGTGCTAGTGGTTTAGGCCGCCCGTACCAAGAGACCCAGTACTTC. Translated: CASGLGRPYQETQYF.

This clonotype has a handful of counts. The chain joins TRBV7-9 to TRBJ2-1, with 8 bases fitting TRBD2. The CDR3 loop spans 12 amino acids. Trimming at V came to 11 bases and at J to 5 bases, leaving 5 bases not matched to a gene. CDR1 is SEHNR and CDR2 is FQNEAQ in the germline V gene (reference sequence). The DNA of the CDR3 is TGTGCCGGGGTAGCGGGGCACAATGAGCAGTTCTTC. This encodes CAGVAGHNEQFF.

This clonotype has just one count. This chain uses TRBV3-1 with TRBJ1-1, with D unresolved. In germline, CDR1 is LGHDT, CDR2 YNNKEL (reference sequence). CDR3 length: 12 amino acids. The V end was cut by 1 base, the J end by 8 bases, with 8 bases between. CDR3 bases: TGTGCCAGCAGCCAAGTAGAACGGGAAGCTTTCTTT. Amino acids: CASSQVEREAFF.

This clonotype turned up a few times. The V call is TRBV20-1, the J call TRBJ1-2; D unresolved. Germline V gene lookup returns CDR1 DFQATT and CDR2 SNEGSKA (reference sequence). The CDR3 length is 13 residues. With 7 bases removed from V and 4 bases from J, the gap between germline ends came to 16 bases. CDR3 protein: CSVREHSSYGYTF. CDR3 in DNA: TGCAGTGTCAGAGAGCACAGCTCCTATGGCTACACCTTC.

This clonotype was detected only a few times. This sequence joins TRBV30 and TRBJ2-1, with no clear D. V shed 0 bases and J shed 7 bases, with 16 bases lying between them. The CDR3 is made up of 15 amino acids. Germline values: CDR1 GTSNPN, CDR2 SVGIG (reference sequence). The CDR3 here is CAWSVRSHGLNEQFF. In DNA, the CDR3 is TGTGCCTGGAGTGTACGGTCCCATGGTTTGAATGAGCAGTTCTTC.

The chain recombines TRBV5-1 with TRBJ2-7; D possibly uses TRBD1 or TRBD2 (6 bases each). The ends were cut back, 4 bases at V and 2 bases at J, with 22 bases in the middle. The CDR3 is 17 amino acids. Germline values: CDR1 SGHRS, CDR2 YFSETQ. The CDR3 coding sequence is TGCGCCAGCAGCCCCTATAGCGGACAGCAGTTTACCTACGAGCAGTACTTC. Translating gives CASSPYSGQQFTYEQYF.

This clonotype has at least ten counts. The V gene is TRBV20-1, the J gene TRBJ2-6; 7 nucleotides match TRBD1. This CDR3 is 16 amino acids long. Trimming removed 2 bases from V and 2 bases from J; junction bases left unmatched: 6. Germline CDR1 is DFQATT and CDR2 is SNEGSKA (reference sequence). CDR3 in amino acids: CSARPTGSTGANVLTF. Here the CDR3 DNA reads TGCAGTGCTAGACCGACAGGGAGCACTGGGGCCAACGTCCTGACTTTC.

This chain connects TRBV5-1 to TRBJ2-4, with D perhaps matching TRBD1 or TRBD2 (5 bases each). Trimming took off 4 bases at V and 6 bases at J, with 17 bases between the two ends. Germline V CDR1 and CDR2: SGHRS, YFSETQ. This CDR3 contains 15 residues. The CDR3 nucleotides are TGCGCCAGCAGCCCCCCGGGGCATAAGGGAAACATTCAGTACTTC. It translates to CASSPPGHKGNIQYF.

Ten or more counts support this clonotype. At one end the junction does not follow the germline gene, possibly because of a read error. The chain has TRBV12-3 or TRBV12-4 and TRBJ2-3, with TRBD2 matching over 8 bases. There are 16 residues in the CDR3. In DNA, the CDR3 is TGTGCCAGCAGTGGGGCTACTAGCGGACGCACACATACGCAGTATTTT. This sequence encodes CASSGATSGRTHTQYF.

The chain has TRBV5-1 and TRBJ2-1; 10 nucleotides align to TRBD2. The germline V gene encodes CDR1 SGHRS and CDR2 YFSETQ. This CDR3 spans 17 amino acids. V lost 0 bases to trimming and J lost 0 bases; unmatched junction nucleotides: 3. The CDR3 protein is CASSLEASGSSYNEQFF. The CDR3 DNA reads TGCGCCAGCAGCTTGGAGGCTAGCGGGAGCTCCTACAATGAGCAGTTCTTC.

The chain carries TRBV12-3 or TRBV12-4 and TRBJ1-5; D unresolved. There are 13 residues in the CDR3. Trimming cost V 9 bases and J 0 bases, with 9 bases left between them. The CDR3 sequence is CASAPFSNQPQHF. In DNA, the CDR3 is TGTGCCAGTGCCCCCTTTAGCAATCAGCCCCAGCATTTT.

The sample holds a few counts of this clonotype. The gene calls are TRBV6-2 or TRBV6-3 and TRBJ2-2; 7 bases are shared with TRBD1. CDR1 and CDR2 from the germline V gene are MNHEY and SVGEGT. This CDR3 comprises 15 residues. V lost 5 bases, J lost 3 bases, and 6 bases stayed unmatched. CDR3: CASSGRDSYTGELFF. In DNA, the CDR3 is TGTGCCAGCAGTGGCCGGGACAGCTACACCGGGGAGCTGTTTTTT.

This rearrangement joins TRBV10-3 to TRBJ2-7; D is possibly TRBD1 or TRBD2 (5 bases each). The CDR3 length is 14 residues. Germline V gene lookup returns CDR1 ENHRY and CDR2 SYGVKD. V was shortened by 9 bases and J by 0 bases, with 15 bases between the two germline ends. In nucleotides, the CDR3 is TGTGCCATATGGGACGGTATTAGCTCCTACGAGCAGTACTTC. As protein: CAIWDGISSYEQYF.

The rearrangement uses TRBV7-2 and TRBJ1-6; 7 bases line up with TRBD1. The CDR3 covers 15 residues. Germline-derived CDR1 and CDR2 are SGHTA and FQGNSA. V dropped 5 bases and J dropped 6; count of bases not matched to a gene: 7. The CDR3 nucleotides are TGTGCCAGCAGCCCCCAGGGACAGCCTAATTCACCCCTCCACTTT. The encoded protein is CASSPQGQPNSPLHF.

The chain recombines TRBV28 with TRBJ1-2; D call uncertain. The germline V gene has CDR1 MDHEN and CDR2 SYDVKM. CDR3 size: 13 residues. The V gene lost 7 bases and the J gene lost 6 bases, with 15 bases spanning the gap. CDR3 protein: CASTVRRRNGYTF. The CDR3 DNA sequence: TGTGCCAGCACCGTCCGACGGAGAAATGGCTACACCTTC.